The 5 T cell receptor beta chains below all came from one sample that was sequenced in a study of T cell responses to AZD1222 COVID-19 vaccine. The protocol was immunoSEQ multiplex PCR, while the TCRdb copy is restricted to in-frame clones and leaves out a portion. The profile shows some 99,000 clones, over 75% of them singletons. The sample was peripheral blood, taken on day 0 of AZD1222 vaccination. These receptors came from an adult in good health.

The rearrangement links TRBV5-4 to TRBJ2-3, with 14 bases that match TRBD2. The CDR3 spans 17 residues. The V and J ends lost 2 bases and 6 bases, in that order; junction bases with no gene match: 8. Germline CDR1 reads SGHNT; CDR2 reads YYREEE (reference sequence). CDR3 region: CASSLRLAGGPGDTQYF. The CDR3 nucleotides are TGTGCCAGCAGCTTACGACTAGCGGGGGGGCCAGGCGATACGCAGTATTTT.

The chain combines TRBV2 with TRBJ1-1, with TRBD1 identical over 10 bases. This CDR3 comprises 14 residues. Germline V gene sequence: CDR1 SNHLY, CDR2 FYNNEI. Trimming took 8 bases from V and 4 from J; bases not matched to a gene: 7. The CDR3 protein is CASDRTGGATEAFF. The CDR3 DNA reads TGTGCCAGCGATAGGACAGGGGGGGCCACTGAAGCTTTCTTT.

This clone occurred a few times. The rearrangement joins TRBV6-2 or TRBV6-3 to TRBJ1-2; TRBD1 might be the D (5 bases). This CDR3 is built from 15 residues. Trimming stripped 6 bases from V and 5 bases from J, with 19 bases between. Germline V CDR1 and CDR2: MNHEY, SVGEGT. The DNA for the CDR3 is TGTGCCAGCAGCCCCTACCGGGACGGAATATATGGCTACACCTTC. As protein: CASSPYRDGIYGYTF.

DNA for the CDR3: TGTGCCACCAGTGGTGGCGGGAGGGTGAATGAGCAGTTCTTC. Protein sequence: CATSGGGRVNEQFF. V usage is TRBV24-1 and J usage is TRBJ2-1, with 9 bases identical to TRBD2. This CDR3 region has 14 residues. Germline V lookup: CDR1 KGHDR, CDR2 SFDVKD. Trimming cost V 5 bases and J 7 bases; bases outside gene matches: 5.

V gene TRBV7-9 combines with J gene TRBJ2-7; D is perhaps TRBD1 (5 bases). The CDR3 consists of 13 residues. Germline CDR1 reads SEHNR; CDR2 reads FQNEAQ (reference sequence). The V end lost 8 bases, the J end lost 4 bases, and 15 bases lay between the germline ends. CDR3 loop: CASCPPDKYEQYF. The CDR3 DNA is TGTGCCAGCTGCCCCCCGGACAAATACGAGCAGTACTTC. The variable domain in full, with the rest retrieved from reference TRBV7-9 and TRBJ2-7, is DTGVSQNPRHKITKRGQNVTFRCDPISEHNRLYWYRQTLGQGPEFLTYFQNEAQLEKSRLLSDRFSAERPKGSFSTLEIQRTEQGDSAMYLCASCPPDKYEQYFGPGTRLTVT.